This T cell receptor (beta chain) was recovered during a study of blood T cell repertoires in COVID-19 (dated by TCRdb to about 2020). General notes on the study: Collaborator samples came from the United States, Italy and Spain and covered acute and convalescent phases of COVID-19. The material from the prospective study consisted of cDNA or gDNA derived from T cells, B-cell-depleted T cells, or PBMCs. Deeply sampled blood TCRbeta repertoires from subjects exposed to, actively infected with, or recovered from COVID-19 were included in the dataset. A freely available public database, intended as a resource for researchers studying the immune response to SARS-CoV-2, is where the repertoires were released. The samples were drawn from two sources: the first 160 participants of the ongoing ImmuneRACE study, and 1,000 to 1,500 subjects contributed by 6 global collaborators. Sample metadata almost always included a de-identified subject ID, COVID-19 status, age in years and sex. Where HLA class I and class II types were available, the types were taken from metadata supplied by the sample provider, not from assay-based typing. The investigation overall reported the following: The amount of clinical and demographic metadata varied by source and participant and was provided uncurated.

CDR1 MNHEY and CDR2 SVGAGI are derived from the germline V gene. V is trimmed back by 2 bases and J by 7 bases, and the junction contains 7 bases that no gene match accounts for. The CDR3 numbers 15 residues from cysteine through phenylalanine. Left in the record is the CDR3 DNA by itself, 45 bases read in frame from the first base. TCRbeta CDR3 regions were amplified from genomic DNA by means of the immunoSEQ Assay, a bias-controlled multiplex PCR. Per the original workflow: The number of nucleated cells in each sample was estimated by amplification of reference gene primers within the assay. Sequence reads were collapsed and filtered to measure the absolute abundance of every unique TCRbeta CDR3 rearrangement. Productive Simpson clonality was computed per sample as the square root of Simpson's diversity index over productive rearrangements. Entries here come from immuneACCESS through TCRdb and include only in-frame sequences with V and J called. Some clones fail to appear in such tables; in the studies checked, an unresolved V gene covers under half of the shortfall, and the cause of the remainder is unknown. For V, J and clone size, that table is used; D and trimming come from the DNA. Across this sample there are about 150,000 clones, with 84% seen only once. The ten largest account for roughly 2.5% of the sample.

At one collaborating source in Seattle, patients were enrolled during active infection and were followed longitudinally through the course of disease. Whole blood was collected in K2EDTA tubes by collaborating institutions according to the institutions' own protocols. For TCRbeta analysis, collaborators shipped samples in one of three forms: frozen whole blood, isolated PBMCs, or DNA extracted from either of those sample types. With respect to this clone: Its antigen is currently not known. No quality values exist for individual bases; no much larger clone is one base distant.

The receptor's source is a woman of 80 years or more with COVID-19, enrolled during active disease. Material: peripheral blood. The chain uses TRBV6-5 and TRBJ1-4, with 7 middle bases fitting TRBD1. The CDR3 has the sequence CASSYTGQEGEKLFF. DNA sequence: TGTGCCAGCAGTTACACAGGACAGGAGGGTGAAAAACTGTTTTTT.